This passage covers 8 T cell receptor beta chains from one sample sequenced in a study of PD-1 blockade in classical Hodgkin lymphoma. Sequencing used immunoSEQ multiplex PCR; TCRdb keeps in-frame clones, though not all of them. The data hold tens of thousands of clones, with 85% to 90% observed a single time. Every patient was affected by relapse after autologous stem cell transplantation, while exposure to brentuximab vedotin was not uniform. By magnetic negative selection, CD4+ T cells were purified from thawed PBMCs. The starting material was CD4+ T cells from blood, obtained at baseline. The origin of the receptors is a human donor with classical Hodgkin lymphoma.

Comments on this clone: The same CDR3 is also encoded by other DNA sequences in this sample. This chain links TRBV7-9 with TRBJ2-3; 11 bases fit TRBD2. The V and J ends lost 5 bases and 2 bases, in that order; junction bases with no gene match: 9. CDR3 length equals 17 residues. Germline V gives CDR1 SEHNR, CDR2 FQNEAQ (reference sequence). The CDR3 spells CASSISGTSGVTDTQYF. CDR3 nucleotide sequence: TGTGCCAGCAGCATTAGTGGGACTAGCGGAGTCACAGATACGCAGTATTTT.

Here the CDR3 DNA reads TGTGCCAGCAGCTTAGGGGGACGGAACACTGAAGCTTTCTTT. Protein product: CASSLGGRNTEAFF. This rearrangement joins TRBV7-6 to TRBJ1-1; the D gene is possibly TRBD1 (5 bases). Trimming removed 1 base at V and 1 base at J, with 7 bases between. Germline lookup yields CDR1 SGHVS and CDR2 FNYEAQ. This CDR3 has 14 residues.

The chain combines TRBV11-2 with TRBJ2-4; no firm D call. This CDR3 has 14 amino acids. Germline V CDR1 and CDR2: SGHAT, FQNNGV. Trimming left V 0 bases short and J 5 bases short, with 8 bases between. The CDR3 sequence is CASSLDYQENIQYF. The CDR3 DNA sequence: TGTGCCAGCAGCTTAGATTATCAGGAAAACATTCAGTACTTC.

CDR3 in DNA: TGTGCCAGCAGACCCGGGACAGGGAGCACAGATACGCAGTATTTT. This translates into CASRPGTGSTDTQYF. The rearrangement joins TRBV27 to TRBJ2-3; 9 nucleotides align to TRBD1. Germline values: CDR1 MNHEY, CDR2 SMNVEV (reference sequence). The CDR3 is made up of 15 amino acids. J gave up 0 bases and V 6 bases, and 4 bases lay outside the gene matches.

CDR3 DNA sequence: TGTGCCAGCAGCTTAGAGGGGGCTTCCAACGAGCAGTACTTC. Encoded protein: CASSLEGASNEQYF. The chain uses TRBV7-9 and TRBJ2-7; TRBD1 agrees at 7 bases. The trim removed 1 base at V and 5 bases at J, leaving 5 bases unmatched. CDR1 and CDR2 from the germline V gene are SEHNR and FQNEAQ (reference sequence). The CDR3 has 14 residues.

The chain uses TRBV2 and TRBJ2-4, with a weak D call TRBD2 (5 bases). CDR1 and CDR2 from the germline V gene are SNHLY and FYNNEI. Trimming removed 5 bases from V and 9 bases from J, with 5 bases in between. This CDR3 is built from 10 residues. The DNA for the CDR3 is TGTGCCAGCAGTCTAGCCATTCAGTACTTC. Residues: CASSLAIQYF.

This clone came up once. The chain uses TRBV5-1 and TRBJ2-1; 7 bases match TRBD1. Germline V gene sequence: CDR1 SGHRS, CDR2 YFSETQ. This CDR3 comprises 15 residues. J gave up 8 bases and V 2 bases, and 10 bases lay outside the gene matches. The CDR3 region has the DNA TGCGCCAGCAGCTTTGTCCGACAGGGTCTGGATGAGCAGTTCTTC. It is translated as CASSFVRQGLDEQFF.

J is TRBJ2-7 and V is TRBV29-1; TRBD2 agrees at 16 bases. The V and J ends lost 4 bases and 0 bases, in that order; junction bases with no gene match: 9. The CDR3 extends over 18 amino acids. Germline CDR1 and CDR2: SQVTM and ANQGSEA. The CDR3 region has the DNA TGCAGCGTTGCAGAAAGGGGACTAGCGGGAGGGAGCTCCTACGAGCAGTACTTC. Translated, it gives CSVAERGLAGGSSYEQYF.